The rows below give T cell receptor beta chains drawn from one sample of a study of OX40 agonist ivuxolimab in advanced cancers. Clones were sequenced by immunoSEQ multiplex PCR, and TCRdb holds only the in-frame ones, with some missing. The sample yields 95,000 to 100,000 clones, roughly four fifths seen once. The specimen comprised CD4+ or CD8+ T cells sorted from blood, sampled in a trial of the OX40 agonist ivuxolimab. All receptors come from an adult with an advanced solid tumor such as melanoma, head and neck, liver or kidney cancer. The CDR3 runs from the conserved cysteine through the conserved F or W. Fields, in order: CDR3 protein, V gene, J gene.

CDR3: CASSLEGQLSYNEQFF; V: TRBV27; J: TRBJ2-1
CDR3: CASGSEQGAEQYF; V: TRBV7-6; J: TRBJ2-7
CDR3: CASSIDRNYGYTF; V: TRBV27; J: TRBJ1-2
CDR3: CASSPTGQSYEQYF; V: TRBV7-8; J: TRBJ2-7
CDR3: CASKAGGGDTQYF; V: TRBV2; J: TRBJ2-3
CDR3: CASKPGLATYEQYF; V: TRBV6-1; J: TRBJ2-7
CDR3: CASSEVGQGSYGYTF; V: TRBV6-1; J: TRBJ1-2
CDR3: CASSSHMNTGELFF; V: TRBV6-5; J: TRBJ2-2
CDR3: CASSPSVGDGYTF; V: TRBV2; J: TRBJ1-2
CDR3: CASSLGDSRNTEAFF; V: TRBV5-1; J: TRBJ1-1
CDR3: CASMGGGNTIYF; V: TRBV6-6; J: TRBJ1-3
CDR3: CATSRDLVGSNQPQHF; V: TRBV15; J: TRBJ1-5
CDR3: CASSSSEETQYF; V: TRBV19; J: TRBJ2-5
CDR3: CSATGTGINYGYTF; V: TRBV29-1; J: TRBJ1-2
CDR3: CASSLAGAGVNEQFF; V: TRBV19; J: TRBJ2-1
CDR3: CASRVTHRGIGETQYF; V: TRBV19; J: TRBJ2-5
CDR3: CASSPRTGSEAFF; V: TRBV19; J: TRBJ1-1
CDR3: CASSLRRLANEQFF; V: TRBV5-6; J: TRBJ2-1
CDR3: CASSPSGVYSYNEQFF; V: TRBV7-6; J: TRBJ2-1
CDR3: CASGGLRQGSSEQYF; V: TRBV25-1; J: TRBJ2-7
CDR3: CATSSDRPPWTQYF; V: TRBV15; J: TRBJ2-5
CDR3: CASRGQAHNEKLFF; V: TRBV2; J: TRBJ1-4
CDR3: CASSLAAGGASPVGSYEQYF; V: TRBV5-1; J: TRBJ2-7
CDR3: CASSQDRVTGGMVYGYTF; V: TRBV4-3; J: TRBJ1-2
CDR3: CASSRTGGGTVYGYTF; V: TRBV5-1; J: TRBJ1-2
CDR3: CASSLELAGGFYEQYF; V: TRBV5-6; J: NA
CDR3: CASSLEGAGTSGKLFF; V: TRBV5-6; J: TRBJ1-4
CDR3: CASSLDSKNTEAFF; V: TRBV5-6; J: TRBJ1-1
CDR3: CASSPSGGSRGYTF; V: TRBV19; J: TRBJ1-2
CDR3: CASTNTWASEKQETQYF; V: TRBV2; J: TRBJ2-5
CDR3: CASTPELGTQYF; V: TRBV2; J: TRBJ2-5
CDR3: CATTLGGLGTDTQYF; V: TRBV19; J: TRBJ2-3
CDR3: CASSSQMQETQYF; V: TRBV6-6; J: TRBJ2-5
CDR3: CAWSVAGGPLVNEQFF; V: TRBV30; J: TRBJ2-1
CDR3: CASSYTTGGASTEAFF; V: TRBV6-5; J: TRBJ1-1
CDR3: CASSLEGTSYEQYF; V: TRBV7-9; J: TRBJ2-7